This TCR beta chain stems from a study of monozygotic twins with inflammatory bowel disease. Study-level results: Variability may have been added to patient repertoires by differing immunosuppressive treatments.

CDR1 is SGHRS, CDR2 YFSETQ, per germline. The CDR3 has 14 residues. About this clonotype: As yet, its antigen is unknown.

One entry per CDR3 protein, without DNA, is what TCRdb gives after re-calling the 5' RACE reads. The sample has approximately 120,000 distinct CDR3 sequences. The TCR was taken from a human donor with ulcerative colitis or Crohn's disease, or a healthy co-twin of an affected twin (not recorded which). The sequencing input was blood. The rearrangement uses TRBV5-1 and TRBJ1-4. CDR3 sequence: CASSYNEPDEKLFF.